This TCR beta chain was obtained from a study of tumor and adjacent non-tumor tissue in lung cancer. This CDR3 region has 16 residues. Germline V lookup: CDR1 LGHNA, CDR2 YNFKEQ. This clonotype was found once. A read error may account for a junction end that differs from germline. A modified ARM-PCR protocol with three rounds of nested PCR amplified TCRbeta. From the multiplex PCR reads, TCRdb called clonotypes with MiXCR, one entry per CDR3 protein. In the table there are approximately 75,000 distinct CDR3 sequences, more than 60% of which are singletons. This sample's RNA came from whole unsorted tissue.

This sequence joins TRBV4-2 and TRBJ2-7; maybe TRBD2 (6 bases). The TCR was taken from a woman aged 50 to 65 with non-small cell lung cancer. The sequenced material came from lung tumor tissue. CDR3 nucleotides: TGTGCCGGCAGTCAAGCAAAAGGTGCGGGGAACTACGAACAGTACTTC. Translation gives CAGSQAKGAGNYEQYF.